This section outlines one TCR beta chain sequence together with its context. Its antigen is not identified. All patients were mismatch repair deficient, assessed by either PCR or immunohistochemistry. Three pembrolizumab responders had their TCRs sequenced. Germline assignment: CDR1 SGHRS and CDR2 YFSETQ. V was trimmed by 0 bases and J by 7 bases, leaving 8 bases between them. This CDR3 has 13 amino acids. The repertoire was sequenced with immunoSEQ multiplex PCR; TCRdb's copy has only in-frame clones and lacks some. The table includes tens of thousands of clones, around 80% detected once. This record belongs to a study of PD-1 blockade in mismatch repair-deficient tumors. Looking at the study overall: All were previously treated, progressing patients with some twelve mismatch repair-deficient cancer types.

Notes on the study in general: After pembrolizumab, tumor-resident clones rose rapidly, then generally contracted before radiologic responses.

V gene TRBV5-1 combines with J gene TRBJ2-1; D gene unclear. The material sequenced was peripheral blood, taken 4 weeks after starting pembrolizumab. The clonotype originates from an adult with mismatch repair-deficient cancer. The CDR3 region is CASSLGFVNEQFF. The CDR3 region has the DNA TGCGCCAGCAGCTTGGGATTCGTGAATGAGCAGTTCTTC.